These T cell receptor beta chains were read from a single sample in a study of shared clonotypes between healthy human individuals. The data were produced by immunoSEQ multiplex PCR, yet TCRdb's version contains in-frame clones alone and is incomplete. The top ten hold 0.6% to 0.75% of the sample, which has roughly 1,000,000 clones, 78% seen once. Sequenced material: memory CD4+ T cells from PBMCs. The origin of the receptors is a man aged 18 to 30 in good health. Some clones in this sample may be carry-over from other donors' samples. The CDR3 runs from the conserved cysteine through the conserved F or W.

>TRBV25-1
CASSEVYSNQPQHF
>TRBV18
CASSSSGNTEAFF
>TRBV28
CASLGPGSNTGELFF
>TRBV6-5
CASRLAGVTEQYF
>TRBV7-6
CASSLGPIDPPEQFF
>TRBV5-1
CASSGGGTGSRTEAFF
>TRBV29-1
CSVDRPPTQYF
>TRBV5-4
CASRSSGGLFFAEAFF
>TRBV19
CASSLTSNQPQHF
>TRBV7-2
CASSLGGARNEKLFF
>TRBV5-8
CASSPSGIRETQYF
>TRBV2
CASSEASPWVANTGELFF
>TRBV2
CASSGIGYNEQFF
>TRBV6-5
CASSYRPGGDTQYF
>TRBV6-1
CASSEAGLAGGDEQYF
>TRBV29-1
CSVSRGTGANVLTF
>TRBV28
CASGTAYEQYF
>TRBV7-3
CASSLTDRSQTGELFF
>TRBV28
CASFTGTVQETQYF
>TRBV21-1
CASTPEPGQHDNEQFF
>TRBV5-4
CASSSGTGTGIHTEAFF
>TRBV2
CASSAGQGARNEQFF
>TRBV4-3
CASSQDLVASGKTQYF
>TRBV4-1
CASSLAVLAGAWDEQFF
>TRBV6-5
CASRPGQGGAYEQYF
>TRBV11-2
CASSLGTGELFF
>TRBV19
CASSEGTDGRRAF
>TRBV6-5
CASSMTVNTGELFF
>TRBV4-2
CASSQAPGQGIDTQYF
>TRBV5-6
CASSLAGARETQYF
>TRBV28
CASSLGLAGGTDNEQFF
>TRBV7-2
CASSLVGGSISNEQFF
>TRBV29-1
CSVGTGGDEQFF
>TRBV15
CATSREGGETTNEKLFF
>TRBV18
CASSPGLASYEQYF
>TRBV10-1
CASSEAGGRNEQFF
>TRBV10-3
CAIERSLSYNEQFF
>TRBV28
CASREAGTGDVKLFF
>TRBV5-1
CASSPGPDGEQFF
>TRBV7-9
CASSIILAGGYNEQFF
>TRBV7-2
CASSLGRELYNEQFF
>TRBV5-4
CASSLLFEGPNTEAFF
>TRBV27
CASSLYPGELFF
>TRBV14
CASSPQTGTYGYTF
>TRBV20-1
CSARESTSPYF
>TRBV7-2
CASSPGGHRDTQYF
>TRBV6-6
CASSPQPQETQYF
>TRBV11-2
CASRRTTNMWTDTQYF
>TRBV6-1
CASSEGDRGDQPQHF
>TRBV11-3
CASSFDRGNTGELFF
>TRBV10-1
CASSRSLSPYEQYF
>TRBV7-2
CASRPTSGALGEQYF
>TRBV7-2
CASSPAEYEQYF
>TRBV6-5
CASSRHSGGRSEAFF